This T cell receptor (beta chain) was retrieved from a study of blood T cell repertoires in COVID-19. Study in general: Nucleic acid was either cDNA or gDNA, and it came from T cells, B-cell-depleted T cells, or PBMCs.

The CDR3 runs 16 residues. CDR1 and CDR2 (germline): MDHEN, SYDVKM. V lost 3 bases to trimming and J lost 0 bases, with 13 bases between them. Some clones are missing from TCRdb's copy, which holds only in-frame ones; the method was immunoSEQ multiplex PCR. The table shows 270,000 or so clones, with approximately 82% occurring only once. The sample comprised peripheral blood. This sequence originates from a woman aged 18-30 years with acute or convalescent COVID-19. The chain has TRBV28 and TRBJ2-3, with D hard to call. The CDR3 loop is CASSFYPGLSTDTQYF. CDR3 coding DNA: TGTGCCAGCAGTTTCTACCCGGGTTTAAGCACAGATACGCAGTATTTT. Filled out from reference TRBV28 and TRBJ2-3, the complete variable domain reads DVKVTQSSRYLVKRTGEKVFLECVQDMDHENMFWYRQDPGLGLRLIYFSYDVKMKEKGDIPEGYSVSREKKERFSLILESASTNQTSMYLCASSFYPGLSTDTQYFGPGTRLTVL.